These 30 T cell receptor beta chains share one sample of origin, sequenced in a study of identical twins. One entry per CDR3 protein, called by TCRdb with MiXCR from the 5' RACE reads. The repertoire includes a few hundred thousand distinct CDR3 sequences, about 16% of them detected once, and 0.35% to 0.45% sits in the top ten. These data are also associated with another study on yellow fever vaccine responses in identical twins.

Source material: CD4+ T cells sorted from blood. The receptor set was obtained from a woman between 18 and 30 years old in good health.

This clonotype appeared a few times. V usage is TRBV5-1 and J usage is TRBJ1-1; D remains unclear. Germline loops: CDR1 SGHRS, CDR2 YFSETQ. The CDR3 loop spans 15 amino acids. V lost 0 bases and J lost 0, with 9 bases in between. This CDR3 reads CASSLGHGMNTEAFF. For the CDR3, the DNA is TGCGCCAGCAGCTTGGGACACGGCATGAACACTGAAGCTTTCTTT.

This clonotype was recorded a few times. The chain couples TRBV20-1 to TRBJ2-2; 7 bases are a match to TRBD1. The CDR3 contains 14 residues. Per germline, CDR1 DFQATT and CDR2 SNEGSKA (reference sequence). The V and J ends lost 6 bases and 2 bases, in that order; junction bases with no gene match: 6. The DNA for the CDR3 is TGCAGTGCCGTGACAGGGTTAAACACCGGGGAGCTGTTTTTT. This codes for CSAVTGLNTGELFF.

A few counts support this clonotype. This chain connects TRBV20-1 to TRBJ2-7, with D tentatively TRBD1 or TRBD2 (5 bases each). This CDR3 comprises 13 residues. Per germline, CDR1 DFQATT and CDR2 SNEGSKA (reference sequence). V was shortened by 3 bases and J by 2 bases, with 11 bases between the two germline ends. The CDR3 nucleotides are TGCAGTGCTAGTACCCCGGGGCCCTACGAGCAGTACTTC. Its translation is CSASTPGPYEQYF.

V is TRBV20-1 and J is TRBJ2-7, with 9 nucleotides matching TRBD1. The CDR3 spans 13 residues. CDR1 is DFQATT and CDR2 is SNEGSKA in the germline V gene (reference sequence). With 5 bases clipped from V and 2 bases from J, the junction kept 4 bases outside the gene matches. The CDR3 loop reads CSADRGGAYEQYF. For the CDR3, the DNA is TGCAGTGCTGACAGGGGGGGAGCCTACGAGCAGTACTTC.

The chain joins TRBV7-3 to TRBJ2-7; tentatively, D is TRBD2 (5 bases). This CDR3 has 14 amino acids. V was shortened by 1 base and J by 7 bases, with 14 bases between the two germline ends. In germline, CDR1 is SGHTA, CDR2 FQGTGA. CDR3 sequence reads: CASSLNGETEEQYF. CDR3 sequence (DNA): TGTGCCAGCAGCTTAAACGGGGAGACGGAAGAGCAGTACTTC.

This clonotype was seen a handful of times. The chain uses TRBV12-3 or TRBV12-4 and TRBJ2-1; tentative D call: TRBD1 (5 bases). The ends were cut back, 5 bases at V and 6 bases at J, with 17 bases in the middle. The CDR3 extends over 15 amino acids. The CDR3 sequence is CASSKGVVGANEQFF. In nucleotides, the CDR3 is TGTGCCAGCAGTAAAGGGGTGGTAGGGGCCAATGAGCAGTTCTTC.

CDR3 nucleotide sequence: TGCGCCAGCAGCTTGGCTAAGGACAGGGTCAACCACAATGAGCAGTTCTTC. Its protein product is CASSLAKDRVNHNEQFF. The chain recombines TRBV5-1 with TRBJ2-1, with 8 bases aligning to TRBD1. This CDR3 contains 17 residues. Looked up from germline, CDR1 is SGHRS and CDR2 is YFSETQ. After removal of 0 bases from V and 5 bases from J, the junction contained 10 bases not matched to a gene.

Many counts were recorded for this clonotype. Compared with germline, one end of the junction differs, possibly owing to a read error. This chain links TRBV28 with TRBJ2-7; 12 positions match TRBD1. CDR1 MDHEN and CDR2 SYDVKM come from the germline V gene. The CDR3 contains 15 residues. CDR3 residues: CASSLTIGTGGAGNF. DNA for the CDR3: TGTGCCAGCAGTTTAACCATCGGGACAGGGGGCGCTGGGAACTTC. Drawing the rest from reference TRBV28 and TRBJ2-7, the complete variable domain is DVKVTQSSRYLVKRTGEKVFLECVQDMDHENMFWYRQDPGLGLRLIYFSYDVKMKEKGDIPEGYSVSREKKERFSLILESASTNQTSMYLCASSLTIGTGGAGNFGPGTRLTVT.

A remark on this clonotype: One end of the junction does not line up with germline, which may come from a read error. V is TRBV5-1 and J is TRBJ1-3, with D hard to call. Germline V gene sequence: CDR1 SGHRS, CDR2 YFSETQ. The CDR3 is made up of 17 amino acids. The CDR3 loop reads CASSLGGRSTDGNNIYF. CDR3 DNA sequence: TGCGCCAGCAGCTTGGGAGGCAGGTCGACGGATGGAAACAACATATATTTT.

J is TRBJ2-3 and V is TRBV24-1; D unresolved. The CDR3 extends over 13 amino acids. V was trimmed by 4 bases and J by 6 bases, leaving 10 bases between them. Germline CDR1 is KGHDR and CDR2 is SFDVKD. In DNA form, the CDR3 reads TGTGCCACCAGTGACCCCAGGTCGGATACGCAGTATTTT. Amino acids: CATSDPRSDTQYF.

The V gene is TRBV12-3 or TRBV12-4, the J gene TRBJ1-5; TRBD1 might be the D (5 bases). Between the trimmed V and J ends, which lost 5 bases and 6 bases, there was a span of 11 bases. This CDR3 spans 13 amino acids. This chain's CDR3 is CASSGGISQPQHF. The CDR3 DNA is TGTGCCAGCAGTGGGGGAATTAGTCAGCCCCAGCATTTT.

In this sample, this clonotype turned up once. CDR3 sequence reads: CASSQPDPPSTDTQYF. The CDR3 DNA sequence: TGCGCCAGCAGTCAACCGGACCCACCCTCCACAGATACGCAGTATTTT. The rearrangement links TRBV23-1 to TRBJ2-3; D call uncertain. TRBV23-1 is an ORF; its function is uncertain. This CDR3 has 16 residues. Trimming left V 2 bases short and J 2 bases short, with 14 bases between.

This clonotype was detected only a few times. The chain combines TRBV5-1 with TRBJ1-3, with D unresolved. This CDR3 is built from 13 residues. Per germline, CDR1 SGHRS and CDR2 YFSETQ. Trimming took 0 bases from V and 4 from J, leaving 5 bases between them. CDR3 region: CASSLESGNTIYF. The CDR3 region has the DNA TGCGCCAGCAGCTTGGAGTCCGGAAACACCATATATTTT.

The CDR3 is CSVAKQGTVYEQYF. As DNA, the CDR3 is TGCAGCGTTGCCAAACAGGGGACAGTCTACGAGCAGTACTTC. V is TRBV29-1 and J is TRBJ2-7, with TRBD1 identical over 7 bases. Germline V lookup: CDR1 SQVTM, CDR2 ANQGSEA. The V and J ends lost 4 bases and 3 bases, in that order; junction bases with no gene match: 9. There are 14 residues in the CDR3.

This chain connects TRBV7-9 to TRBJ2-2; unclear D gene. The V gene lost 0 bases and the J gene lost 5 bases, with 13 bases spanning the gap. The CDR3 covers 16 residues. Germline V lookup: CDR1 SEHNR, CDR2 FQNEAQ (reference sequence). CDR3 sequence: CASSLAGVAGTGELFF. The CDR3 DNA sequence: TGTGCCAGCAGCTTAGCCGGAGTAGCCGGGACCGGGGAGCTGTTTTTT.

The chain links TRBV7-9 to TRBJ1-6, with 9 bases fitting TRBD1. The CDR3 covers 14 residues. V lost 5 bases to trimming and J lost 9 bases; unmatched junction nucleotides: 5. Germline lookup yields CDR1 SEHNR and CDR2 FQNEAQ (reference sequence). CDR3 DNA: TGTGCCAGCAGCGCACAGGGGGCGGGTTCACCCCTCCACTTT. This translates into CASSAQGAGSPLHF.

V and J are TRBV24-1 and TRBJ2-1, with 9 positions matching TRBD1. The CDR3 spans 16 residues. CDR1 KGHDR and CDR2 SFDVKD come from the germline V gene. V was clipped by 4 bases and J by 7 bases; unmatched bases: 10. The CDR3 coding sequence is TGTGCCACCAGTGACCGAGGACAGGGGTCGTGGAATGAGCAGTTCTTC. Protein sequence: CATSDRGQGSWNEQFF.

In this sample, this clonotype turned up a few times. The chain recombines TRBV6-1 with TRBJ2-4; D possibly uses TRBD1 or TRBD2 (5 bases each). This CDR3 contains 14 residues. V lost 5 bases and J 6 bases, leaving 14 bases between the germline ends. The germline V gene has CDR1 MNHNS and CDR2 SASEGT. The CDR3 protein is CASSSRESGNIQYF. CDR3 nucleotide sequence: TGTGCCAGCAGTAGCAGGGAGTCAGGAAACATTCAGTACTTC.

This clonotype was recorded a few times. This chain links TRBV10-2 with TRBJ2-3, with D possibly being TRBD2 (6 bases). V shed 4 bases and J shed 0 bases, with 14 bases lying between them. The CDR3 totals 16 residues. The germline gives CDR1 WSHSY, CDR2 SAAADI. CDR3 nucleotide sequence: TGCGCCAGCAGTGGGAGGGGTAGCGGCAGCACAGATACGCAGTATTTT. Its protein product is CASSGRGSGSTDTQYF.

V gene TRBV4-1 combines with J gene TRBJ2-1; D is unresolved. V lost 1 base and J 9 bases, leaving 10 bases between the germline ends. Germline lookup yields CDR1 MGHRA and CDR2 YSYEKL. CDR3 length equals 13 residues. CDR3 bases: TGCGCCAGCAGCCAAGCTGGGGTGGCTGAGCAGTTCTTC. The encoded protein is CASSQAGVAEQFF.

The CDR3 loop reads CASSLFQAGTDTQYF. The CDR3 DNA is TGTGCCAGCAGTTTATTCCAAGCTGGCACAGATACGCAGTATTTT. V gene TRBV12-3 or TRBV12-4 combines with J gene TRBJ2-3; no definite D call. With 2 bases removed from V and 1 base from J, the gap between germline ends came to 10 bases. This CDR3 is built from 15 residues.

About this clonotype itself: The junction departs from germline at one end; a sequencing error may be responsible. The V gene is TRBV20-1, the J gene TRBJ2-3, with D maybe TRBD2 (6 bases). In germline, CDR1 is DFQATT, CDR2 SNEGSKA (reference sequence). The CDR3 has 16 residues. The CDR3 is CCARDPASALVGTQYF. The DNA for the CDR3 is TGCTGTGCTAGAGATCCGGCTAGCGCCCTGGTTGGTACGCAGTATTTT.

This clonotype has only a few counts. The rearrangement links TRBV2 to TRBJ2-1, with D perhaps assigned TRBD1 or TRBD2 (5 bases each). Germline-derived CDR1 and CDR2 are SNHLY and FYNNEI. The CDR3 length is 12 residues. Trimming took 5 bases from V and 9 from J, leaving 11 bases between them. CDR3 loop: CASSRDVGEQFF. The CDR3 DNA reads TGTGCCAGCAGTCGGGACGTTGGTGAGCAGTTCTTC. The variable domain in full, with the rest retrieved from reference TRBV2 and TRBJ2-1, is EPEVTQTPSHQVTQMGQEVILRCVPISNHLYFYWYRQILGQKVEFLVSFYNNEISEKSEIFDDQFSVERPDGSNFTLKIRSTKLEDSAMYFCASSRDVGEQFFGPGTRLTVL.

The chain couples TRBV10-2 to TRBJ1-5, with 8 bases fitting TRBD1. Germline-derived CDR1 and CDR2 are WSHSY and SAAADI. The J segment lost 2 bases and the V segment lost 4 bases, leaving 13 bases of the junction unmatched. This CDR3 region has 18 residues. The CDR3 nucleotides read TGCGCCAGCAGTGGGACAGGGATGTTTTTAGGCGGCAATCAGCCCCAGCATTTT. This codes for CASSGTGMFLGGNQPQHF.

Ten or more counts support this clonotype. The rearrangement joins TRBV5-8 to TRBJ1-5; D gene unclear. V gave up 1 base and J gave up 7 bases, with 9 bases separating them. The CDR3 totals 13 residues. Germline values: CDR1 SGHTS, CDR2 YDEGEE. The CDR3 sequence is CASSLYPGQPQHF. For the CDR3, the DNA is TGTGCCAGCAGCTTGTATCCGGGACAGCCCCAGCATTTT.

The chain combines TRBV6-5 with TRBJ2-1; possibly TRBD2 for D (6 bases). Germline lookup yields CDR1 MNHEY and CDR2 SVGAGI. This CDR3 region has 16 residues. V lost 4 bases and J lost 0, with 13 bases in between. CDR3 sequence reads: CASSFTTGSSYNEQFF. CDR3 DNA sequence: TGTGCCAGCAGTTTTACAACCGGGAGCTCCTACAATGAGCAGTTCTTC.

This clonotype was seen at least ten times. The rearrangement uses TRBV12-3 or TRBV12-4 and TRBJ1-6, with a possible D match to TRBD1 (5 bases). This CDR3 contains 15 residues. V lost 7 bases to trimming and J lost 9 bases, with 19 bases between them. The CDR3 coding sequence is TGTGCCAGCATGTCGTGGACAAAGGGCAGTTCACCCCTCCACTTT. Its protein product is CASMSWTKGSSPLHF.

This chain links TRBV20-1 with TRBJ1-1, with D perhaps matching TRBD1 (6 bases). Trimming cost V 1 base and J 1 base, with 13 bases left between them. The CDR3 has 15 residues. CDR1 DFQATT and CDR2 SNEGSKA come from the germline V gene (reference sequence). The CDR3 region has the DNA TGCAGTGCTAGAGGGTTTGCAGGGGCGAACACTGAAGCTTTCTTT. It codes for CSARGFAGANTEAFF.

This clonotype was counted a few times. This chain links TRBV6-5 with TRBJ2-1; 7 bases agree with TRBD2. Germline trimming cut 2 bases from V and 3 bases from J; bases unmatched to any gene: 4. The CDR3 consists of 15 residues. Germline V gene sequence: CDR1 MNHEY, CDR2 SVGAGI. The CDR3 DNA follows: TGTGCCAGCAGTTACGGGGCGGGAGTCTACAATGAGCAGTTCTTC. Protein product: CASSYGAGVYNEQFF.

This chain connects TRBV12-3 or TRBV12-4 to TRBJ2-2, with D uncertain. The ends were cut back, 4 bases at V and 5 bases at J, with 11 bases in the middle. There are 14 residues in the CDR3. The CDR3 DNA reads as TGTGCCAGCAGTTCTCGGGTCGCTACCGGGGAGCTGTTTTTT. Translation: CASSSRVATGELFF.